This TCR beta chain stems from a study of cytomegalovirus exposure and HLA in healthy donors. Overall study context: There were 100 million to 130 million unique TCR beta sequences, drawn from roughly 200 million T cells, in an earlier analysis. Study findings and constraints: In a later analysis, productive TCRs from donors in an Asian-associated ancestry cluster reportedly carried fewer N-insertions than the cohort mean. Rarity characterized most TCR sequences, yet some public TCRs appeared in many donors.

PCR used 60 Vbeta primers and 13 Jbeta primers. Per the original methods: A later analysis counted about 80 million unique TCR beta chains, some 11 million shared. Libraries were prepared by immunoSEQ multiplex PCR; TCRdb keeps only in-frame clonotypes and omits some of them. The DNA was the basis for D and trimming; V, J and clone size are from that table. Seen here are around 130,000 clones, about 84% observed once, and the top ten hold more than 0.9%. Remarks on this clone: Its antigen is undetermined.

This CDR3 is built from 16 residues. Trimming took 5 bases from V and 4 from J, leaving 18 bases between them. CDR1 is SEHNR, CDR2 FQNEAQ, per germline (reference sequence). Material for sequencing was PBMCs. This clonotype was sampled from a boy aged 5-17 years in good health and CMV-seronegative. V and J are TRBV7-9 and TRBJ1-3; D is perhaps TRBD1 (5 bases). The CDR3 coding sequence is TGTGCCAGCAGCCATCACGAGACAGTCTCCGGAAACACCATATATTTT. Its protein is CASSHHETVSGNTIYF.